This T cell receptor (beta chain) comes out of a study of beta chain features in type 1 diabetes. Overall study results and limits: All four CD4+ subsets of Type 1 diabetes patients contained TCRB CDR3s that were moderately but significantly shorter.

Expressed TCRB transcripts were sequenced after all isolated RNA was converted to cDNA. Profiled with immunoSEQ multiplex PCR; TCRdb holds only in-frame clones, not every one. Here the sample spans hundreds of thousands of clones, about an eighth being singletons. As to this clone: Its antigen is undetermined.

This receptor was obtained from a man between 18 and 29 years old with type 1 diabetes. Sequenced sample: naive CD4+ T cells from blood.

The CDR3 DNA reads TGTGCCAGCAGCCAAAGACAGAGCACAGATACGCAGTATTTT. Translating gives CASSQRQSTDTQYF. V gene TRBV5-6 combines with J gene TRBJ2-3, with D perhaps TRBD1 (5 bases). Trimming left V 4 bases short and J 0 bases short, with 9 bases between. Germline lookup yields CDR1 SGHDT and CDR2 YYEEEE. The CDR3 has 14 amino acids.